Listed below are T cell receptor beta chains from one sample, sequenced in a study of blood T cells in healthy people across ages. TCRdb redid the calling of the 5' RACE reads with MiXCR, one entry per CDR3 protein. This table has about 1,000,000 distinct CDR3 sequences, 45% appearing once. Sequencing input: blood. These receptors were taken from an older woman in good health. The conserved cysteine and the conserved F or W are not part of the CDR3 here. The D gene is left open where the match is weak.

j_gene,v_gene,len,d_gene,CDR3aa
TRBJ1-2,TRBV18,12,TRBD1,ASSRDRSNYGYT
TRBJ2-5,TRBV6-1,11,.,ASKGYRAETQY
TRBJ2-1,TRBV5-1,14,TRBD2,ASSLDAGGPGNEQF
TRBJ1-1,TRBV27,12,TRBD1,ACPPGTGPTEAF
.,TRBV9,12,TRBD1,ASSAGDRGGEQY
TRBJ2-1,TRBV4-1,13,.,ASSQGTSSHNEQF
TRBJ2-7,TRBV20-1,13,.,SARETAGSSYEQY
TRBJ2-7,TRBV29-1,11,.,SVSTRTYNEQY
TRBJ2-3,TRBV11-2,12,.,ASSLEPYGDTQY
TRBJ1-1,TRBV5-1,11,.,ASSVGANTEAF
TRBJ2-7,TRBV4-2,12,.,ASSQDLGQHEQY
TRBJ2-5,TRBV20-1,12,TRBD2,SATPPTSAPTQY
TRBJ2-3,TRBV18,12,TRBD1,ASSPLDRVDTQY
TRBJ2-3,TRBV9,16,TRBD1,ASSVATGDRKFTDTQY
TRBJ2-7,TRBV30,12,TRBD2,AWRGLAGSYEQY
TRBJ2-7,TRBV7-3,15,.,ASSPVGGQGNIYEQY
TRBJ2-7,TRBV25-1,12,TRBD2,ASSIAGVRDEQY
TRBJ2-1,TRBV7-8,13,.,ASSLRVSSYNEQF
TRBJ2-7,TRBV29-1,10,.,SVTDGSYEQY
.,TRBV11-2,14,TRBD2,ASSFSGTTSYNEQY
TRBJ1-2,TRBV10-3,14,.,AISDFGGAAHYGYT
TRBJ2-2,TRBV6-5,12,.,ASTSGARTGELF
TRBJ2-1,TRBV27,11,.,ASCRQEYNEQF
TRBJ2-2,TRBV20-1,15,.,SARDRYRGRYTGELF
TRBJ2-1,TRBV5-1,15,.,ASSRISSALGRNEQF
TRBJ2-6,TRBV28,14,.,ATETSGRSGANVLT
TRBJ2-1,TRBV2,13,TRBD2,ASRGLAGLYNEQF
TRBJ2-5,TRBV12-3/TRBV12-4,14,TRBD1,ASSHFGRGHEETQY
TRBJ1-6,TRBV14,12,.,ASSRETRNSPLH
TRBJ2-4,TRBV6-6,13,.,ASSYSPTGKNIQY
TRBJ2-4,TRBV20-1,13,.,SARDRGGVKTIQY
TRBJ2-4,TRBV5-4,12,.,ASSPGPAKNIQY
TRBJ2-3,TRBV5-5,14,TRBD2,ASSLRIAGAADTQY
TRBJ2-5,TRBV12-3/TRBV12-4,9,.,ASSNSWRQY
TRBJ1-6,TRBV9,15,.,ASSVFDAGARNSPLH
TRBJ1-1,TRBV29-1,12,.,SVEVGASGTEAF
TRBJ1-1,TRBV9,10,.,ASNVVASEAF
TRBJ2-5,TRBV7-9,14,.,ASSSRRTGFEETQY
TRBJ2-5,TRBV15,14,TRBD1,ATSGDMGTGYNEQY
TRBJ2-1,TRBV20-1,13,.,SALPAGSSYNEQF
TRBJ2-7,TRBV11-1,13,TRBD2,ASSAQLAGSYEQY
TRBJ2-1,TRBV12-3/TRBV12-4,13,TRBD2,ASSVTSGVYNEQF
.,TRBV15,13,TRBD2,ATSRGLAGDLEQY
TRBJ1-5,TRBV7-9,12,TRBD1,ASSQTGDRQPQH
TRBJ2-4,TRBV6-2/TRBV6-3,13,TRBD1,ASSPQGAAKNIQY
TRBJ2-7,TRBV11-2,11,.,ASRYYSSYEQY